The 10 T cell receptor beta chains below all came from one sample that was sequenced in a study of a mutant IDH1 vaccine in newly diagnosed glioma. Sequencing was performed with immunoSEQ multiplex PCR; in TCRdb, only in-frame clones are kept and a portion is missing. The table records about 92,000 clones, approximately 83% of them present only once. Time point meaning: baseline, week 1 (first vaccination visit). Treatment meaning: pre-vaccination baseline after standard-of-care therapy. Specimen: PBMCs, collected from a glioma patient treated with radiotherapy, temozolomide or both. The receptor source for this set is a woman in her forties or fifties with glioma.

The chain joins TRBV9 to TRBJ1-4; 7 nucleotides match TRBD1. J was trimmed by 7 bases and V by 0 bases; bases with no gene match: 6. The CDR3 runs 15 residues. Germline assignment: CDR1 SGDLS and CDR2 YYNGEE. The CDR3 bases are TGTGCCAGCAGCGTAGCTACAGGGGAGGGTGAAAAACTGTTTTTT. Translated: CASSVATGEGEKLFF.

This chain links TRBV5-1 with TRBJ2-2; D may correspond to TRBD1 or TRBD2 (5 bases each). This CDR3 comprises 18 residues. Germline CDR1 is SGHRS and CDR2 is YFSETQ. V gave up 3 bases and J gave up 1 base, with 19 bases separating them. CDR3 in DNA: TGCGCCAGCAGCTGGCCCCTCGGGGCTAGCTTGAACACCGGGGAGCTGTTTTTT. As protein: CASSWPLGASLNTGELFF.

This rearrangement joins TRBV9 to TRBJ2-7; 9 bases are shared with TRBD1. Germline lookup yields CDR1 SGDLS and CDR2 YYNGEE. The CDR3 consists of 16 residues. V was clipped by 4 bases and J by 3 bases; unmatched bases: 11. This CDR3 reads CASSKEGQGTIYEQYF. In nucleotides, the CDR3 is TGTGCCAGCAGCAAGGAGGGACAGGGAACTATCTACGAGCAGTACTTC.

This clone has more than one count but fewer than ten. The gene calls are TRBV30 and TRBJ1-1; 7 positions agree with TRBD1. The CDR3 spans 13 residues. V trimming: 3 bases; J trimming: 5 bases; junction bases outside the gene matches: 6. Germline V lookup: CDR1 GTSNPN, CDR2 SVGIG (reference sequence). The CDR3 DNA reads as TGTGCCTGGAGCCCGACAGGGAGAACTGAAGCTTTCTTT. It is translated as CAWSPTGRTEAFF.

The V and J genes are TRBV19 and TRBJ2-7, with D hard to call. Trimming cost V 2 bases and J 2 bases, with 10 bases left between them. Germline-derived CDR1 and CDR2 are LNHDA and SQIVND (reference sequence). CDR3 size: 14 residues. CDR3 region: CASSIRAKPYEQYF. The CDR3 DNA is TGTGCCAGTAGTATAAGGGCGAAACCCTACGAGCAGTACTTC.

This rearrangement joins TRBV2 to TRBJ1-1, with D hard to call. This CDR3 contains 14 residues. The germline V gene encodes CDR1 SNHLY and CDR2 FYNNEI. The V gene lost 2 bases and the J gene lost 3 bases, with 10 bases spanning the gap. CDR3 loop: CASSEYGRDTEAFF. CDR3 nucleotides: TGTGCCAGCAGTGAATATGGGCGGGACACTGAAGCTTTCTTT.

This chain links TRBV5-6 with TRBJ1-1, with no clear D. Germline V gene sequence: CDR1 SGHDT, CDR2 YYEEEE. V gave up 1 base and J gave up 2 bases, with 12 bases separating them. The CDR3 runs to 15 residues. CDR3 in amino acids: CASSLYGRANTEAFF. The DNA for the CDR3 is TGTGCCAGCAGCTTGTATGGCAGAGCCAACACTGAAGCTTTCTTT. Full variable domain (remainder filled in from reference TRBV5-6 and TRBJ1-1): DAGVTQSPTHLIKTRGQQVTLRCSPKSGHDTVSWYQQALGQGPQFIFQYYEEEERQRGNFPDRFSGHQFPNYSSELNVNALLLGDSALYLCASSLYGRANTEAFFGQGTRLTVV.

This sequence joins TRBV7-3 and TRBJ1-1; D is possibly TRBD1 (5 bases). The V gene's germline CDR1 is SGHTA and CDR2 FQGTGA. The CDR3 contains 13 residues. Trimming removed 4 bases at V and 5 bases at J, with 11 bases between. For the CDR3, the DNA is TGTGCCAGCAGCTATGGGACGTTTACTGAAGCTTTCTTT. Protein sequence: CASSYGTFTEAFF.

The rearrangement uses TRBV5-6 and TRBJ2-3; 8 bases agree with TRBD1. V lost 4 bases to trimming and J lost 10 bases; unmatched junction nucleotides: 8. The CDR3 covers 13 residues. CDR1 and CDR2 from the germline V gene are SGHDT and YYEEEE. The CDR3 loop is CASSPEQGGSQYF. The CDR3 DNA is TGTGCCAGCAGCCCGGAACAGGGGGGTTCGCAGTATTTT.

V usage is TRBV6-5 and J usage is TRBJ1-1; D unresolved. Trimming cost V 0 bases and J 0 bases, with 8 bases left between them. The CDR3 totals 15 residues. Germline-derived CDR1 and CDR2 are MNHEY and SVGAGI. The CDR3 sequence: CASSYSRDLNTEAFF. DNA of the CDR3: TGTGCCAGCAGTTACTCTCGGGATTTGAACACTGAAGCTTTCTTT.